This T cell receptor (beta chain) came from a study of regulatory T cells in long-lasting Graves disease. Building the TCR beta libraries relied on iRepertoire HTBI primers, and CDR3 regions underwent Arm-PCR. MiXCR, run by TCRdb on the multiplex PCR reads, gives a single entry per CDR3 protein. The sample consists of a few hundred thousand distinct CDR3 sequences, roughly 17% of them appearing once. This CDR3 spans 15 amino acids. The germline V gene has CDR1 SEHNR and CDR2 FQNEAQ (reference sequence). V was clipped by 5 bases and J by 7 bases; unmatched bases: 10. The time point is: newly diagnosed GD, antithyroid drugs for less than 3 months. PBMC RNA was the source of the TCR library. This same sample was also taken into another study, of T cells in Graves' hyperthyroidism and ophthalmopathy. That paper notes: Researchers ran a first-round RT-PCR on the TCR CDR3 using the HTBI primer set.

The chain carries TRBV7-9 and TRBJ2-1; 8 positions agree with TRBD2. Here the sequenced sample was peripheral blood mononuclear cells (PBMCs), taken at new diagnosis, from a patient treated with antithyroid drugs. The sequence was obtained from a woman between 18 and 29 years old with Graves disease. In DNA form, the CDR3 reads TGTGCCAGCAGCCTCTTAGCGGGAATAGGTAATGAGCAGTTCTTC. Protein: CASSLLAGIGNEQFF.